A selection of T cell receptor beta chains follows, all from one sample in a study of shared clonotypes between healthy human individuals. Libraries were prepared by immunoSEQ multiplex PCR; TCRdb keeps only in-frame clonotypes and omits some of them. The sample carries a few million clones, roughly 92% recorded once. The specimen was naive CD4+ T cells sorted from blood. The receptors were gathered from a man aged 18 to 35 in good health. CDR3s include the opening cysteine and the closing phenylalanine or tryptophan. The order of the fields is CDR3 protein, V gene, D gene, J gene. A D gene is named only where the DNA matches it firmly.

CDR3 protein: CASSGRVGGNEQFF; V gene: TRBV6-6; D gene: -; J gene: TRBJ2-1
CDR3 protein: CASSLGVAENYGYTF; V gene: TRBV5-4; D gene: -; J gene: TRBJ1-2
CDR3 protein: CASSARTGGETQYF; V gene: TRBV11-3; D gene: TRBD2; J gene: TRBJ2-5
CDR3 protein: CASSFAGTANSPLHF; V gene: TRBV27; D gene: -; J gene: TRBJ1-6
CDR3 protein: CASTNIAGGRDTQYF; V gene: TRBV2; D gene: TRBD2; J gene: TRBJ2-3
CDR3 protein: CASSPGGSNQPQHF; V gene: TRBV28; D gene: TRBD1; J gene: TRBJ1-5
CDR3 protein: CASSEGRYQQYF; V gene: TRBV6-1; D gene: -; J gene: TRBJ2-7
CDR3 protein: CASSYSSGTGGEQYF; V gene: TRBV6-5; D gene: TRBD1; J gene: TRBJ2-7
CDR3 protein: CASSLKGLAGVGYNEQFF; V gene: TRBV7-8; D gene: TRBD2; J gene: TRBJ2-1
CDR3 protein: CASSLRQSYNSPLHF; V gene: TRBV7-3; D gene: -; J gene: TRBJ1-6
CDR3 protein: CASSQDRGDYGYTF; V gene: TRBV4-2; D gene: -; J gene: TRBJ1-2
CDR3 protein: CSVGTSSTDTQYF; V gene: TRBV29-1; D gene: TRBD2; J gene: TRBJ2-3
CDR3 protein: CAISESGTEYEQYF; V gene: TRBV10-3; D gene: TRBD1; J gene: TRBJ2-7
CDR3 protein: CASSRRQGTGELFF; V gene: TRBV11-2; D gene: TRBD1; J gene: TRBJ2-2
CDR3 protein: CASKAGGAKNIQYF; V gene: TRBV6-5; D gene: -; J gene: TRBJ2-4
CDR3 protein: CASRSLGGLAEAFF; V gene: TRBV19; D gene: -; J gene: TRBJ1-1
CDR3 protein: CASSFSGASTDTQYF; V gene: TRBV5-1; D gene: -; J gene: TRBJ2-3
CDR3 protein: CAWSATFITDTQYF; V gene: TRBV30; D gene: -; J gene: TRBJ2-3
CDR3 protein: CAWSSGFYGYTF; V gene: TRBV30; D gene: -; J gene: TRBJ1-2
CDR3 protein: CASSPRAGGSEQYF; V gene: TRBV27; D gene: TRBD2; J gene: TRBJ2-7
CDR3 protein: CASSLEGEVYTEAFF; V gene: TRBV5-1; D gene: -; J gene: TRBJ1-1
CDR3 protein: CAISEPNRNTEAFF; V gene: TRBV10-3; D gene: -; J gene: TRBJ1-1
CDR3 protein: CASSNQIGPANEQFF; V gene: TRBV7-2; D gene: -; J gene: TRBJ2-1
CDR3 protein: CASRSLERLKSYEQYF; V gene: TRBV27; D gene: -; J gene: TRBJ2-7
CDR3 protein: CASSPGHADSPGGYTF; V gene: TRBV5-1; D gene: -; J gene: TRBJ1-2
CDR3 protein: CASKFAGVITGELFF; V gene: TRBV27; D gene: -; J gene: TRBJ2-2
CDR3 protein: CASSFDRAYGYTF; V gene: TRBV6-6; D gene: TRBD1; J gene: TRBJ1-2
CDR3 protein: CASSLKGRDYGYTF; V gene: TRBV5-5; D gene: -; J gene: TRBJ1-2
CDR3 protein: CASSPGQGILAGELFF; V gene: TRBV18; D gene: TRBD1; J gene: TRBJ2-2
CDR3 protein: CASSYGGAVSDTQYF; V gene: TRBV6-6; D gene: -; J gene: TRBJ2-3
CDR3 protein: CASSTHRGRNTEAFF; V gene: TRBV19; D gene: TRBD1; J gene: TRBJ1-1
CDR3 protein: CASERWRELGDTQYF; V gene: TRBV4-3; D gene: TRBD2; J gene: TRBJ2-3
CDR3 protein: CASSQAGSPPGNTIYF; V gene: TRBV4-1; D gene: -; J gene: TRBJ1-3
CDR3 protein: CATSRDQGISYEQYF; V gene: TRBV15; D gene: -; J gene: TRBJ2-7
CDR3 protein: CASSPGQGRTEAFF; V gene: TRBV18; D gene: TRBD1; J gene: TRBJ1-1
CDR3 protein: CASSQRGQRETQYF; V gene: TRBV4-1; D gene: -; J gene: TRBJ2-5
CDR3 protein: CASSGTGTGVSPLHF; V gene: TRBV9; D gene: -; J gene: TRBJ1-6